The clone carrying this TCR beta chain was counted a few times. Its target is not known. This specimen belongs to a study of cytomegalovirus exposure and HLA in healthy donors. Produced via immunoSEQ multiplex PCR; TCRdb's table is partial and in-frame only. The sample yields 100,000 to 150,000 clones, roughly nine tenths seen once. Points from the study as a whole: That first-cohort TCR clusters tended to co-occur in the 120 or so validation repertoires was found in a later analysis. Most TCR sequences proved rare, with some public TCRs found in many donors. Among TCR beta chains, those listed as cytomegalovirus-associated numbered about 160.

The sequence was collected from a man aged 18 to 29 in good health and CMV-seropositive. Sequencing was done on a sample of PBMCs.

The CDR3 bases are TGTGCCTGGAGTAGGCCGGGGGATACGCAGTATTTT. Amino acids: CAWSRPGDTQYF. V usage is TRBV30 and J usage is TRBJ2-3; maybe TRBD2 (5 bases). Trimming cost V 2 bases and J 6 bases, with 9 bases left between them. Germline V lookup: CDR1 GTSNPN, CDR2 SVGIG (reference sequence). The CDR3 length is 12 residues.